This T cell receptor beta chain originates from a study of OX40 agonist ivuxolimab in advanced cancers. General study points: In CD8+ T cells, expanded clones were on average more numerous than in CD4+.

Sequencing used immunoSEQ multiplex PCR; TCRdb keeps in-frame clones, though not all of them. In the table there are over 45,000 clones, around 84% of which are singletons. V was shortened by 1 base and J by 0 bases, with 12 bases between the two germline ends. CDR3 length: 16 amino acids. In germline, CDR1 is KGHSH, CDR2 LQKENI. Concerning this clone itself: The antigen is unknown.

This specimen consisted of CD4+ or CD8+ T cells sorted from blood, obtained in a trial of the OX40 agonist ivuxolimab. The chain links TRBV18 to TRBJ1-1; weak D call: TRBD1 (5 bases). The TCR sequence derives from an adult with an advanced solid tumor such as melanoma, head and neck, liver or kidney cancer. The CDR3 protein is CASSPLLRGVNTEAFF. The DNA for the CDR3 is TGTGCCAGCTCACCACTATTAAGAGGGGTGAACACTGAAGCTTTCTTT.